A selection of T cell receptor beta chains follows, all from one sample in a study of technical replicates of blood from a few donors. Method: immunoSEQ multiplex PCR; TCRdb's copy keeps in-frame clones and lacks some. The table includes some 82,000 clones, around 94% detected once. Sequencing used T cells isolated from PBMCs. The receptors originated from a human donor in good health. Both conserved end residues are part of each CDR3. The D gene is left open where the match is weak. The listing skips clone size in some rows; elsewhere it reads once, few, many or a size class.

clone_size: -; j_call: TRBJ2-5; d_call: TRBD1; v_call: TRBV27; cdr3_aa: CASSSRTGGETQYF; cdr3_nt: TGTGCCAGCAGTTCAAGGACAGGGGGGGAGACCCAGTACTTC
clone_size: few; j_call: TRBJ1-1; d_call: -; v_call: TRBV10-1; cdr3_aa: CASSFSRGGNTEAFF; cdr3_nt: TGCGCCAGCAGCTTTTCCCGAGGGGGAAACACTGAAGCTTTCTTT
clone_size: once; j_call: TRBJ2-3; d_call: -; v_call: TRBV28; cdr3_aa: CASKETGWTDTQYF; cdr3_nt: TGTGCCAGCAAAGAAACAGGGTGGACAGATACGCAGTATTTT
clone_size: -; j_call: TRBJ1-4; d_call: TRBD1; v_call: TRBV27; cdr3_aa: CASSLRTGWEKLFF; cdr3_nt: TGTGCCAGCAGTTTACGGACAGGGTGGGAAAAACTGTTTTTT
clone_size: -; j_call: TRBJ1-1; d_call: -; v_call: TRBV27; cdr3_aa: CASKDQGMNTEAFF; cdr3_nt: TGTGCCAGCAAAGACCAGGGAATGAACACTGAAGCTTTCTTT
clone_size: -; j_call: TRBJ2-1; d_call: TRBD1; v_call: TRBV28; cdr3_aa: CASSFIRGHEQFF; cdr3_nt: TGTGCCAGCAGTTTTATCAGGGGGCATGAGCAGTTCTTC
clone_size: -; j_call: TRBJ1-1; d_call: TRBD1; v_call: TRBV11-2; cdr3_aa: CASATGLFAEAFF; cdr3_nt: TGTGCCAGCGCGACAGGGTTGTTCGCTGAAGCTTTCTTT
clone_size: -; j_call: TRBJ2-3; d_call: TRBD2; v_call: TRBV6-5; cdr3_aa: CASSYVGGPNTDTQYF; cdr3_nt: TGTGCCAGCAGTTACGTGGGAGGGCCTAACACAGATACGCAGTATTTT
clone_size: once; j_call: TRBJ2-3; d_call: -; v_call: TRBV27; cdr3_aa: CASSLQVETDTQYF; cdr3_nt: TGTGCCAGCAGTTTACAGGTCGAGACAGATACGCAGTATTTT
clone_size: -; j_call: TRBJ2-7; d_call: TRBD2; v_call: TRBV9; cdr3_aa: CASSASGSSPYEQYF; cdr3_nt: TGTGCCAGCAGCGCTAGCGGGAGTTCCCCCTACGAGCAGTACTTC
clone_size: -; j_call: TRBJ1-1; d_call: -; v_call: TRBV19; cdr3_aa: CASSIGGLNTEAFF; cdr3_nt: TGTGCCAGTAGTATAGGGGGCTTGAACACTGAAGCTTTCTTT
clone_size: -; j_call: TRBJ2-7; d_call: TRBD1; v_call: TRBV19; cdr3_aa: CASSGTGGNEQYF; cdr3_nt: TGTGCCAGTAGCGGGACAGGGGGCAACGAGCAGTACTTC
clone_size: -; j_call: TRBJ2-3; d_call: -; v_call: TRBV9; cdr3_aa: CASSGHPGDTQYF; cdr3_nt: TGTGCCAGCAGCGGTCACCCAGGGGATACGCAGTATTTT
clone_size: -; j_call: TRBJ2-7; d_call: TRBD2; v_call: TRBV19; cdr3_aa: CASNPSGSLPYEQYF; cdr3_nt: TGTGCCAGTAACCCTAGCGGGAGCCTTCCCTACGAGCAGTACTTC
clone_size: -; j_call: TRBJ2-1; d_call: -; v_call: TRBV11-2; cdr3_aa: CASSFSTRGSNEQFF; cdr3_nt: TGTGCCAGCAGCTTTTCTACTCGGGGAAGCAATGAGCAGTTCTTC
clone_size: -; j_call: TRBJ2-1; d_call: -; v_call: TRBV5-6; cdr3_aa: CASSLRLGGGYNEQFF; cdr3_nt: TGTGCCAGCAGCTTGCGTCTTGGCGGAGGCTACAATGAGCAGTTCTTC
clone_size: -; j_call: TRBJ1-3; d_call: -; v_call: TRBV5-4; cdr3_aa: CASSLLQGSSGNTIYF; cdr3_nt: TGTGCCAGCAGCCTACTCCAGGGATCGTCTGGAAACACCATATATTTT
clone_size: -; j_call: TRBJ1-4; d_call: -; v_call: TRBV19; cdr3_aa: CASSKFGGRTNEKLFF; cdr3_nt: TGTGCCAGTAGTAAGTTCGGGGGTCGTACTAATGAAAAACTGTTTTTT
clone_size: -; j_call: TRBJ2-7; d_call: TRBD1; v_call: TRBV2; cdr3_aa: CASNVGTGGYEQYF; cdr3_nt: TGTGCCAGCAATGTGGGGACAGGGGGCTACGAGCAGTACTTC
clone_size: -; j_call: TRBJ2-2; d_call: -; v_call: TRBV7-8; cdr3_aa: CASSLALAELFF; cdr3_nt: TGTGCCAGCAGCTTAGCACTAGCCGAGCTGTTTTTT
clone_size: once; j_call: TRBJ2-1; d_call: TRBD2; v_call: TRBV25-1; cdr3_aa: CASSAPGLAGAYNEQFF; cdr3_nt: TGTGCCAGCAGTGCCCCGGGACTAGCGGGAGCTTACAATGAGCAGTTCTTC
clone_size: -; j_call: TRBJ1-4; d_call: -; v_call: TRBV6-5; cdr3_aa: CASSYGSEGEKLFF; cdr3_nt: TGTGCCAGCAGTTACGGGAGTGAGGGTGAAAAACTGTTTTTT